The clone carrying this TCR beta chain was counted only a few times. The antigen is undetermined. These data come from a study of T-cell reconstitution after alpha-beta-depleted transplantation in children. Broader study findings: High day-60 TCRbeta diversity in some patients came from surviving recipient T cells and thymic progenitors. Several hundred graft clones that had expanded were reportedly the source of alpha-beta T cells about two months after transplant. Among T cells one year after transplant, newly produced cells accounted for most counts and diversity.

V was clipped by 1 base and J by 1 base, with 4 bases between them. Per germline, CDR1 MNHEY and CDR2 SVGAGI. The CDR3 consists of 13 residues. During its preparation, the TCRbeta library received unique molecular identifiers. TCRdb reanalysed the PCR reads using MiXCR and keeps one entry per CDR3 protein. The sample has more than 85,000 distinct CDR3 sequences; 4.5% to 7.5% are singletons. Sequenced here: PBMCs, mostly from graft donor cells, sampled 60 days after TCRalphabeta/CD19-depleted stem cell transplant. This receptor was taken from a female patient aged 2-10 years who had a stem cell transplant for Fanconi anemia, so the T cells may come from the graft donor. The chain recombines TRBV6-5 with TRBJ1-1; D unresolved. Written as DNA, the CDR3 is TGTGCCAGCAGTTACTGGCAGAACACTGAAGCTTTCTTT. Protein: CASSYWQNTEAFF.